What follows are 9 T cell receptor beta chains derived from one specimen sequenced in a study of identical twins' blood T cells. One entry per CDR3 protein results from TCRdb running MiXCR on the 5' RACE reads. This table holds roughly 380,000 distinct CDR3 sequences, roughly 31% found once. Input material: PBMCs. Source of these receptors: a woman aged 18 to 55 in good health.

This clonotype was seen only a few times. The V gene is TRBV20-1, the J gene TRBJ2-1, with 10 bases lining up with TRBD2. The germline V gene has CDR1 DFQATT and CDR2 SNEGSKA (reference sequence). V shed 6 bases and J 6 bases; nucleotides not matched to a gene: 11. The CDR3 is made up of 15 amino acids. CDR3 DNA: TGCAGTGCCAGGTCGCTAGCGGGAGTCTCCAATGAGCAGTTCTTC. It is translated as CSARSLAGVSNEQFF.

This clonotype appeared a few times. The CDR3 DNA sequence: TGTGCCAGCAGTTTTAACGAGGTCTTTCAGCCCCAGCATTTT. Encoded protein: CASSFNEVFQPQHF. J is TRBJ1-5 and V is TRBV28, with D hard to call. The CDR3 has 14 residues. Germline V gene sequence: CDR1 MDHEN, CDR2 SYDVKM. With 3 bases removed from V and 6 bases from J, the gap between germline ends came to 12 bases.

CDR3 coding DNA: TGTGCCAGCAGCTTACCTCAGGGGGGTTTGGGTGGCTACACCTTC. Translation: CASSLPQGGLGGYTF. The chain links TRBV7-8 to TRBJ1-2; 7 bases fit TRBD1. The CDR3 sequence is 15 residues long. The germline gives CDR1 SGHVS, CDR2 FQNEAQ. V lost 2 bases and J lost 7; bases outside the gene matches: 10.

The chain carries TRBV19 and TRBJ1-1; 9 nucleotides align to TRBD1. V shed 4 bases, J shed 6 bases, and the junction held 6 bases outside the gene matches. The germline gives CDR1 LNHDA, CDR2 SQIVND (reference sequence). This CDR3 has 14 amino acids. The CDR3 sequence is CASSTQGQGSEAFF. DNA of the CDR3: TGTGCCAGTAGTACCCAGGGACAGGGATCTGAAGCTTTCTTT.

This clonotype was seen ten or more times. The chain joins TRBV19 to TRBJ2-3; D not certain. In germline, CDR1 is LNHDA, CDR2 SQIVND (reference sequence). This CDR3 contains 13 residues. V lost 6 bases and J lost 4, with 11 bases in between. The CDR3 protein is CASRIGVADTQYF. The CDR3 bases are TGTGCCAGTAGAATTGGTGTTGCAGATACGCAGTATTTT.

This chain connects TRBV19 to TRBJ2-3, with a weak D call TRBD1 (6 bases). V was cut by 6 bases and J by 10 bases, with 17 bases left in between. The CDR3 has 13 residues. Per the germline V gene, CDR1 is LNHDA and CDR2 is SQIVND (reference sequence). The CDR3 nucleotides are TGTGCCAGTAGATTCGGACCGGACAGAGCGCAGTATTTT. Protein: CASRFGPDRAQYF. Using reference TRBV19 and TRBJ2-3 for the parts outside the CDR3, the full variable domain is DGGITQSPKYLFRKEGQNVTLSCEQNLNHDAMYWYRQDPGQGLRLIYYSQIVNDFQKGDIAEGYSVSREKKESFPLTVTSAQKNPTAFYLCASRFGPDRAQYFGPGTRLTVL.

V and J are TRBV20-1 and TRBJ2-3; D is unclear. The CDR3 is made up of 14 amino acids. Per germline, CDR1 DFQATT and CDR2 SNEGSKA (reference sequence). V lost 6 bases to trimming and J lost 2 bases, with 15 bases between them. The CDR3 DNA reads TGCAGTGCCCCCTCCCGGAGAACCACAGATACGCAGTATTTT. Its translation is CSAPSRRTTDTQYF.

This chain joins TRBV19 and TRBJ1-5, with unresolved D. This CDR3 has 13 residues. Germline V gene data show CDR1 as LNHDA and CDR2 as SQIVND (reference sequence). Trimming pared 5 bases from V and 5 bases from J, leaving 10 bases between. CDR3 DNA: TGTGCCAGTAGTGGCGGGTATTATCAGCCCCAGCATTTT. Its protein product is CASSGGYYQPQHF. Supplemented by reference TRBV19 and TRBJ1-5, the full variable domain reads DGGITQSPKYLFRKEGQNVTLSCEQNLNHDAMYWYRQDPGQGLRLIYYSQIVNDFQKGDIAEGYSVSREKKESFPLTVTSAQKNPTAFYLCASSGGYYQPQHFGDGTRLSIL.

The chain uses TRBV20-1 and TRBJ1-5; D uncertain. Trimming removed 3 bases from V and 4 bases from J, with 10 bases in between. Germline lookup yields CDR1 DFQATT and CDR2 SNEGSKA (reference sequence). The CDR3 length is 13 residues. CDR3 nucleotide sequence: TGCAGTGCTAGGCGCCAGGTGAATCAGCCCCAGCATTTT. Amino acid sequence: CSARRQVNQPQHF.